These 9 T cell receptor beta chains share one sample of origin, sequenced in a study of molecular identifiers for immune sequencing clone quantification. TCRdb re-called the PCR reads through MiXCR, storing one row per CDR3 protein. The sample lists over 35,000 distinct CDR3 sequences, 24% occurring once. Sequenced input: naive CD8+ T cells from blood, with Jurkat cell RNA spiked in. Subset denoted: FACS-sorted CD8+CD4-CCR7+CD45RA+ naive T cells. Receptor source: a human donor in good health. Some libraries in this study had Jurkat cell RNA spiked in.

The sample holds many counts of this clonotype. This chain links TRBV12-3 or TRBV12-4 with TRBJ2-2, with 8 bases matching TRBD2. The ends lost 3 bases at V and 6 bases at J; junction bases unmatched: 24. The CDR3 loop spans 21 amino acids. CDR3 in amino acids: CASSFLLGISGEQVSAGELFF. The CDR3 DNA follows: TGTGCCAGCAGTTTTCTCCTAGGGATTAGCGGGGAGCAGGTGTCGGCCGGGGAGCTGTTTTTT.

This clonotype has at least ten counts. The rearrangement joins TRBV30 to TRBJ2-5; D remains ambiguous. V was pared by 1 base and J by 3 bases, with 6 bases between. CDR3 size: 12 residues. Germline lookup yields CDR1 GTSNPN and CDR2 SVGIG (reference sequence). CDR3 bases: TGTGCCTGGAGTGGGGGTGAAGAGACCCAGTACTTC. The encoded protein is CAWSGGEETQYF. Looking up the rest from reference TRBV30 and TRBJ2-5 gives the full variable domain: SQTIHQWPATLVQPVGSPLSLECTVEGTSNPNLYWYRQAAGRGLQLLFYSVGIGQISSEVPQNLSASRPQDRQFILSSKKLLLSDSGFYLCAWSGGEETQYFGPGTRLLVL.

There are many counts of this clonotype. The chain joins TRBV12-3 or TRBV12-4 to TRBJ2-1; D might be TRBD2 (6 bases). Between the trimmed V and J ends, which lost 2 bases and 4 bases, there was a span of 9 bases. The CDR3 covers 14 residues. CDR3 in DNA: TGTGCCAGCAGTTTACTAGCGATGTACAATGAGCAGTTCTTC. Translating it yields CASSLLAMYNEQFF.

This clonotype was counted at least ten times. The chain recombines TRBV13 with TRBJ2-5, with D perhaps matching TRBD1 (5 bases). V dropped 1 base and J dropped 2 bases, with 11 bases sitting between them. The CDR3 runs 15 residues. Germline V gene sequence: CDR1 PRHDT, CDR2 FYEKMQ (reference sequence). CDR3 residues: CASSLVRAKQETQYF. CDR3 nucleotide sequence: TGTGCCAGCAGCTTAGTCAGGGCTAAACAAGAGACCCAGTACTTC.

The count of this clonotype is one. This chain links TRBV7-2 with TRBJ2-1; D is uncertain. V lost 5 bases to trimming and J lost 4 bases, with 12 bases between them. CDR3 length equals 14 residues. Germline V lookup: CDR1 SGHTA, CDR2 FQGNSA. As DNA, the CDR3 is TGTGCCAGCAGCCCGGGCCCCGGTTACAATGAGCAGTTCTTC. Its protein is CASSPGPGYNEQFF.

This clonotype was counted ten times or more. The genes are TRBV5-1 and TRBJ2-3, with TRBD1 as a possible D gene (6 bases). This CDR3 spans 13 amino acids. Per the germline V gene, CDR1 is SGHRS and CDR2 is YFSETQ. V was pared by 5 bases and J by 5 bases, with 12 bases between. The CDR3 region is CASRLEQGDTQYF. CDR3 DNA sequence: TGCGCCAGCAGGCTGGAACAGGGAGATACGCAGTATTTT.

This clonotype was recorded at least ten times. The chain employs TRBV19 and TRBJ2-3; 13 bases are a match to TRBD2. CDR1 and CDR2 from the germline V gene are LNHDA and SQIVND (reference sequence). Trimming took 6 bases from V and 2 from J; bases not matched to a gene: 5. The CDR3 is 16 residues long. CDR3 nucleotide sequence: TGTGCCAGTAGCCGACTAGCGGGGGGCTTCACAGATACGCAGTATTTT. This translates into CASSRLAGGFTDTQYF.

This clonotype was observed many times. The chain uses TRBV6-2 or TRBV6-3 and TRBJ1-5; D is uncertain. Per germline, CDR1 MNHEY and CDR2 SVGEGT. The CDR3 runs to 12 residues. V lost 2 bases and J lost 6, with 5 bases in between. CDR3 DNA sequence: TGTGCCAGCAGTTACGGTGCTCAGCCCCAGCATTTT. Translating it yields CASSYGAQPQHF.

This clonotype is medium-sized (0.01 to 0.1%) within its sample. The chain uses TRBV4-1 and TRBJ2-7; no reliable D call. Trimming removed 0 bases at V and 2 bases at J, with 11 bases between. The CDR3 sequence is 15 residues long. Germline CDR1 is MGHRA and CDR2 is YSYEKL. CDR3 DNA sequence: TGCGCCAGCAGCCAAGAAGGTGGCCGGACCTACGAGCAGTACTTC. Translated: CASSQEGGRTYEQYF.